This T cell receptor (beta chain) was retrieved from a study of T cell responses to AZD1222 COVID-19 vaccine. Libraries were prepared by immunoSEQ multiplex PCR; TCRdb keeps only in-frame clonotypes and omits some of them. This table holds approximately 220,000 clones, approximately 94% found once. CDR3 length: 13 residues. V dropped 6 bases and J dropped 2 bases, with 13 bases sitting between them. Germline V gene lookup returns CDR1 GTSNPN and CDR2 SVGIG (reference sequence). Findings and caveats of the study: Of the AZD1222 recipients, only 6 or 7 were seropositive at baseline.

Note on this clone: Its specificity is unknown.

The source is an adult in good health. This rearrangement joins TRBV30 to TRBJ1-2, with D possibly matching TRBD1 (6 bases). Sample: peripheral blood, taken on day 0 of MenACWY control vaccination. The CDR3 region is CACLWTANYGYTF. The CDR3 nucleotides are TGTGCCTGTCTCTGGACAGCGAACTATGGCTACACCTTC. The complete variable domain, with remaining parts taken from reference TRBV30 and TRBJ1-2, reads SQTIHQWPATLVQPVGSPLSLECTVEGTSNPNLYWYRQAAGRGLQLLFYSVGIGQISSEVPQNLSASRPQDRQFILSSKKLLLSDSGFYLCACLWTANYGYTFGSGTRLTVV.